Listed below are T cell receptor beta chains from one sample, sequenced in a study of human T cells and chemical hapten exposure. TCRdb fed the RACE reads into MiXCR, producing one record per CDR3 protein. The sample records about 65,000 distinct CDR3 sequences, approximately 6.1% being singletons. Sequencing was carried out using whole blood. Receptors were obtained from a female donor in good health. Some clones in this sample may be carry-over from other donors' samples. CDR3s include the opening cysteine and the closing phenylalanine or tryptophan. The D gene is left open where the match is weak. Not every row has a clone size; where given, it reads once, few, many or a size class.

TRBJ2-6 TRBV29-1 . . CSVPAVSGANVLTF TGCAGCGTTCCAGCCGTCTCTGGGGCCAACGTCCTGACTTTC
TRBJ1-1 TRBV20-1 many . CSARGQNTEAFF TGCAGTGCTAGAGGGCAGAACACTGAAGCTTTCTTT
TRBJ2-1 TRBV7-9 . TRBD2 CASSMGLAYNEQFF TGTGCCAGCAGCATGGGACTAGCTTACAATGAGCAGTTCTTC
TRBJ2-5 TRBV29-1 many . CSVEGGVETEETQYF TGCAGCGTTGAAGGGGGTGTGGAGACCGAAGAGACCCAGTACTTC
TRBJ2-5 TRBV6-1 . TRBD1 CASRGTGMYQETQYF TGTGCCAGCAGGGGGACAGGAATGTACCAAGAGACCCAGTACTTC
TRBJ2-7 TRBV20-1 many . CSADSGRTYEQYF TGCAGTGCTGATAGCGGTCGGACCTACGAGCAGTACTTC
TRBJ2-1 TRBV20-1 . . CSARGAQEISEQFF TGCAGTGCTAGAGGGGCACAGGAGATTAGTGAGCAGTTCTTC
TRBJ1-6 TRBV11-3 few . CASSLGTDSPLHF TGTGCCAGCAGCTTAGGAACGGATTCACCCCTCCACTTT
TRBJ1-1 TRBV25-1 few . CASTENTEAFF TGTGCCAGCACCGAGAACACTGAAGCTTTCTTT
TRBJ2-1 TRBV12-3/TRBV12-4 . . CASSLLRSNEQFF TGTGCCAGCAGTTTGCTCAGGAGTAATGAGCAGTTCTTC
TRBJ2-1 TRBV20-1 medium-sized TRBD2 CSAREAGDVNEQFF TGCAGTGCTAGAGAAGCGGGAGACGTTAATGAGCAGTTCTTC
TRBJ2-7 TRBV12-3/TRBV12-4 . TRBD2 CASSFGTSSYEQYF TGTGCCAGCAGTTTTGGGACTAGCTCCTACGAGCAGTACTTC
TRBJ2-4 TRBV2 many . CASSAAGPVWIQYF TGTGCCAGCAGTGCAGCCGGGCCTGTTTGGATTCAGTACTTC
TRBJ2-1 TRBV5-1 . . CASSLDDRVF TGCGCCAGCAGCCTGGACGACCGGGTCTTC
TRBJ2-5 TRBV6-1 many TRBD1 CASSEVLGTGQETQYF TGTGCCAGCAGTGAAGTCCTCGGGACAGGACAAGAGACCCAGTACTTC
TRBJ2-7 TRBV5-5 few TRBD2 CASSLSGTPEQYF TGTGCCAGCAGCTTAAGCGGGACGCCAGAGCAGTACTTC
TRBJ2-5 TRBV6-2/TRBV6-3 . TRBD2 CASSLGLAGDAATQYF TGTGCCAGCAGTCTCGGACTAGCGGGAGACGCTGCGACCCAGTACTTC
TRBJ2-1 TRBV23-1 few . CASSQEPLTGPIYNEQFF TGCGCCAGCAGTCAGGAACCTCTTACGGGGCCGATATACAATGAGCAGTTCTTC
TRBJ2-1 TRBV6-2/TRBV6-3 . TRBD2 CASSRAGEVNEQFF TGTGCCAGCAGTCGAGCGGGAGAGGTCAATGAGCAGTTCTTC
TRBJ2-3 TRBV7-2 many . CASSRRAGNRGADTQYF TGTGCCAGCAGCCGCAGGGCGGGTAATCGCGGCGCAGATACGCAGTATTTT
TRBJ2-2 TRBV7-3 many TRBD2 CASSEDGTTGGELFF TGTGCCAGCAGCGAAGATGGGACTACGGGAGGGGAGCTGTTTTTT
TRBJ1-1 TRBV6-2/TRBV6-3 many . CASIAAGAWTEAFF TGTGCCAGCATAGCCGCCGGGGCCTGGACTGAAGCTTTCTTT
TRBJ2-7 TRBV6-2/TRBV6-3 . . CASLDSLSYEQYF TGTGCCAGCCTTGACTCCCTATCCTACGAGCAGTACTTC
TRBJ2-1 TRBV29-1 . . CSVRVESSYNEQFF TGCAGCGTTCGGGTCGAGTCGTCCTACAATGAGCAGTTCTTC
TRBJ2-1 TRBV9 few TRBD1 CASSVGGTGNNEQFF TGTGCCAGCAGCGTAGGAGGGACAGGAAACAATGAGCAGTTCTTC
TRBJ2-5 TRBV24-1 many . CATSPTAGSTETQYF TGTGCCACCAGTCCAACTGCGGGCTCGACGGAGACCCAGTACTTC
TRBJ2-7 TRBV25-1 . TRBD1 CASGRDRGPSYEQYF TGTGCCAGCGGACGGGACAGGGGCCCTTCCTACGAGCAGTACTTC
TRBJ2-3 TRBV11-2 many TRBD2 CASSFLAGTDTQYF TGTGCCAGCAGCTTTCTAGCGGGCACAGATACGCAGTATTTT
TRBJ2-1 TRBV20-1 many . CSARDGFNNEQFF TGCAGTGCTAGAGATGGTTTTAACAATGAGCAGTTCTTC
TRBJ2-2 TRBV27 . TRBD2 CASSYMTSSTGELFF TGTGCCAGCAGTTACATGACTAGCAGCACCGGGGAGCTGTTTTTT
TRBJ2-3 TRBV27 many TRBD2 CASSSTLAGVPTDTQYF TGTGCCAGCAGTTCAACGCTAGCGGGAGTCCCCACAGATACGCAGTATTTT
TRBJ2-7 TRBV7-2 few TRBD2 CASSLGSSGNYEQYF TGTGCCAGCAGCTTAGGGAGTAGCGGGAACTACGAGCAGTACTTC
TRBJ2-7 TRBV27 many TRBD1 CASSLQGASLYYYEQYF TGTGCCAGCAGTTTACAGGGGGCGTCTCTCTACTACTACGAGCAGTACTTC